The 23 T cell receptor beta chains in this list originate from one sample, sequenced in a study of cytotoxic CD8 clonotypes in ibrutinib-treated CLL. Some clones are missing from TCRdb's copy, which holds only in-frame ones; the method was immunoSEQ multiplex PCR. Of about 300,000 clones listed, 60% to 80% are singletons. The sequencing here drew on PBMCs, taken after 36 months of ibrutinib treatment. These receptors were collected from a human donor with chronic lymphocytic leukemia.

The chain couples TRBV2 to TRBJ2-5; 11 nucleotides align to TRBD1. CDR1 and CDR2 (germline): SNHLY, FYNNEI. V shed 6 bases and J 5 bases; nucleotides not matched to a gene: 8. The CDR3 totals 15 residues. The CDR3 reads CASSRTGGARETQYF. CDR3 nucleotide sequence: TGTGCCAGCAGCCGGACAGGGGGCGCCCGGGAGACCCAGTACTTC.

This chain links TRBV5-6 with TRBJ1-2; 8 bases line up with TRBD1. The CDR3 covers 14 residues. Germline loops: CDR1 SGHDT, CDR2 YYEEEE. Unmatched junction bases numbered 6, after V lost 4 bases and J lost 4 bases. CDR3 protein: CASSVDRGLYGYTF. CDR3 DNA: TGTGCCAGCAGCGTAGACAGGGGTCTCTATGGCTACACCTTC.

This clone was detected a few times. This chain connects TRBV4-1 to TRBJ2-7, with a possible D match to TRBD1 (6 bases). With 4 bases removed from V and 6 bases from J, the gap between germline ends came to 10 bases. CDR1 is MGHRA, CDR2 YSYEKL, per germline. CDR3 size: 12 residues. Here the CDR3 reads CASSPNRVEQYF. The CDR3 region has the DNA TGCGCCAGCAGCCCTAACAGGGTCGAGCAGTACTTC.

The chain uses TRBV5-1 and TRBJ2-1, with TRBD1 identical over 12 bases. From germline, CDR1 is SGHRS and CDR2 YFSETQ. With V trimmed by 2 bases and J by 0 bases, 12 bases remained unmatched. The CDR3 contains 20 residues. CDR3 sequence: CASSLRGTGGTSSSYNEQFF. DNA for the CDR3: TGCGCCAGCAGCTTACGCGGGACAGGGGGCACCTCGAGCTCCTACAATGAGCAGTTCTTC. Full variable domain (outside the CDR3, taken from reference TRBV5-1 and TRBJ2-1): KAGVTQTPRYLIKTRGQQVTLSCSPISGHRSVSWYQQTPGQGLQFLFEYFSETQRNKGNFPGRFSGRQFSNSRSEMNVSTLELGDSALYLCASSLRGTGGTSSSYNEQFFGPGTRLTVL.

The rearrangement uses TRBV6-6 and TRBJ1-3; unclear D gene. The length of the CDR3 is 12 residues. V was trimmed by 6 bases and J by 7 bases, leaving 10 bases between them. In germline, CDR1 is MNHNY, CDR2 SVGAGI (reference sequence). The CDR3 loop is CASRSTGNTIYF. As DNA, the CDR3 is TGTGCCAGCAGATCAACGGGGAACACCATATATTTT.

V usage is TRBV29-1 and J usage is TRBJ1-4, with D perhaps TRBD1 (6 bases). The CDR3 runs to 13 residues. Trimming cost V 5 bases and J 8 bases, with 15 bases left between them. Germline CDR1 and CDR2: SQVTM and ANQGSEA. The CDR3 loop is CSVLADSQEKLFF. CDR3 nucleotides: TGCAGCGTTCTCGCGGACAGCCAAGAAAAACTGTTTTTT.

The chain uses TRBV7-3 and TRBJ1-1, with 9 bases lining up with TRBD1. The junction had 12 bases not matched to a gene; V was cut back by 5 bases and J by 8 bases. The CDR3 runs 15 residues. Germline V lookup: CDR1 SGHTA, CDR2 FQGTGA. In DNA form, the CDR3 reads TGTGCCAGCAGCCCTGGGGGACAGGGCCTGGGGGAAGCTTTCTTT. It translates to CASSPGGQGLGEAFF.

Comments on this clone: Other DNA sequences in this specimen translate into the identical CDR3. The CDR3 spells CASSLGGYEQYF. The CDR3 DNA follows: TGTGCCAGCAGCCTCGGAGGCTACGAGCAGTACTTC. This chain joins TRBV6-5 and TRBJ2-7, with TRBD2 as a possible D gene (5 bases). The V gene lost 6 bases and the J gene lost 3 bases, with 9 bases spanning the gap. Germline V gene lookup returns CDR1 MNHEY and CDR2 SVGAGI. This CDR3 is 12 amino acids long.

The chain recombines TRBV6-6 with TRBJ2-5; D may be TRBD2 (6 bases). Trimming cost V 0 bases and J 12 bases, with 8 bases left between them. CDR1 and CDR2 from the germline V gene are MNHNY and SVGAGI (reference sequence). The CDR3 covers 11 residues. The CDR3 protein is CASSYSGGKYF. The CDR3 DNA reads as TGTGCCAGCAGTTACTCGGGCGGGAAGTACTTC.

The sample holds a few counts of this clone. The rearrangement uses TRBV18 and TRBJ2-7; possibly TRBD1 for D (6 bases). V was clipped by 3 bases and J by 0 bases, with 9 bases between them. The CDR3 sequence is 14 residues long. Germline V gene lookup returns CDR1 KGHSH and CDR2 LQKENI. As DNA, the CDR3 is TGTGCCAGCTCACCGCGACAGGCCTCCTACGAGCAGTACTTC. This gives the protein CASSPRQASYEQYF.

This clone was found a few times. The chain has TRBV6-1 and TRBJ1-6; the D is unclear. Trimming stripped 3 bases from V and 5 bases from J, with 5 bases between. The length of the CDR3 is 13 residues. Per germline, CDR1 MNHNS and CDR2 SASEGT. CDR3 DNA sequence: TGTGCCAGCAGTGACCAGCATAATTCACCCCTCCACTTT. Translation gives CASSDQHNSPLHF.

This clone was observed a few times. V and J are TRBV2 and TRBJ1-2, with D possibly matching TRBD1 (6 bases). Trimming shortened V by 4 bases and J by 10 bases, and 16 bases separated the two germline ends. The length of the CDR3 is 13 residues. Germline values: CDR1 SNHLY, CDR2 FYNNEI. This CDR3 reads CASSADRPNDYTF. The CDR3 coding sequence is TGTGCCAGCAGTGCCGACAGGCCAAACGACTACACCTTC.

As DNA, the CDR3 is TGTGCCAGCAGTGAACAGGGGCGCGGTGAAAAACTGTTTTTT. It translates to CASSEQGRGEKLFF. The chain links TRBV28 to TRBJ1-4; 7 bases are a match to TRBD1. CDR3 length equals 14 residues. The V segment lost 5 bases and the J segment 7 bases; nucleotides outside the gene matches: 7. The germline CDR1 and CDR2 sequences are MDHEN and SYDVKM. The entire variable domain, with the rest obtained from reference TRBV28 and TRBJ1-4, is as follows: DVKVTQSSRYLVKRTGEKVFLECVQDMDHENMFWYRQDPGLGLRLIYFSYDVKMKEKGDIPEGYSVSREKKERFSLILESASTNQTSMYLCASSEQGRGEKLFFGSGTQLSVL.

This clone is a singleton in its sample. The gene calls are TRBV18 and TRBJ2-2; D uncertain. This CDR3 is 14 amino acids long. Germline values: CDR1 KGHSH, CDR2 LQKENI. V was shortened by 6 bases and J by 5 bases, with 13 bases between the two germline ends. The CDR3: CASSPGLRTGELFF. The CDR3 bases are TGTGCCAGCTCCCCCGGCCTTCGGACCGGGGAGCTGTTTTTT. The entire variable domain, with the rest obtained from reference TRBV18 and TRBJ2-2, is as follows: NAGVMQNPRHLVRRRGQEARLRCSPMKGHSHVYWYRQLPEEGLKFMVYLQKENIIDESGMPKERFSAEFPKEGPSILRIQQVVRGDSAAYFCASSPGLRTGELFFGEGSRLTVL.

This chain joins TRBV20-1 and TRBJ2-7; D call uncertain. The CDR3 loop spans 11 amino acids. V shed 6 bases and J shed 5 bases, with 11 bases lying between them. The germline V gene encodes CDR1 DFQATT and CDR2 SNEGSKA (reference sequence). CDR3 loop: CSASSWNEQYF. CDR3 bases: TGCAGTGCAAGCAGTTGGAACGAGCAGTACTTC.

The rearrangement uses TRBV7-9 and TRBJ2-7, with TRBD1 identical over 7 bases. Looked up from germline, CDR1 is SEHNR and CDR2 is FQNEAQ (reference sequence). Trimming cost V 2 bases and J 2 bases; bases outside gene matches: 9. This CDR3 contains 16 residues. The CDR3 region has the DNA TGTGCCAGCAGCTTATACCAGGGACAGCAAACCTACGAGCAGTACTTC. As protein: CASSLYQGQQTYEQYF. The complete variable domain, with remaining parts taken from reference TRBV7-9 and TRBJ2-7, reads DTGVSQNPRHKITKRGQNVTFRCDPISEHNRLYWYRQTLGQGPEFLTYFQNEAQLEKSRLLSDRFSAERPKGSFSTLEIQRTEQGDSAMYLCASSLYQGQQTYEQYFGPGTRLTVT.

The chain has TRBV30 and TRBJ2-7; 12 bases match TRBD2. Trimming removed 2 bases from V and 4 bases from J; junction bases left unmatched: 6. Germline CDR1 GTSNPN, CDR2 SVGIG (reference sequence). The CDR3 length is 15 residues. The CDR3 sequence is CAWSRRTSGTYEQYF. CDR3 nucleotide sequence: TGTGCCTGGAGTAGGCGGACTAGCGGGACTTACGAGCAGTACTTC.

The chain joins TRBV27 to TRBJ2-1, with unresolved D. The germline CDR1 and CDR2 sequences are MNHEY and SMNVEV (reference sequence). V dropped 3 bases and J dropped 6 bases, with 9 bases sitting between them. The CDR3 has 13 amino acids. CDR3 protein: CASSFSVVNEQFF. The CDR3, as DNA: TGTGCCAGCAGTTTTTCAGTGGTCAATGAGCAGTTCTTC.

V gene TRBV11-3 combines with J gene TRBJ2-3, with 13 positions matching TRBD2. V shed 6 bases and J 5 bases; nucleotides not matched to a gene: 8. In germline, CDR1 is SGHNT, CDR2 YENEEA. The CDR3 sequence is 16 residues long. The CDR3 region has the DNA TGTGCCAGCAGTCATCGACTAGCGGGAGGTTTAGATACGCAGTATTTT. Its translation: CASSHRLAGGLDTQYF. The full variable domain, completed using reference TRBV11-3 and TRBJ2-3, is EAGVVQSPRYKIIEKKQPVAFWCNPISGHNTLYWYLQNLGQGPELLIRYENEEAVDDSQLPKDRFSAERLKGVDSTLKIQPAELGDSAVYLCASSHRLAGGLDTQYFGPGTRLTVL.

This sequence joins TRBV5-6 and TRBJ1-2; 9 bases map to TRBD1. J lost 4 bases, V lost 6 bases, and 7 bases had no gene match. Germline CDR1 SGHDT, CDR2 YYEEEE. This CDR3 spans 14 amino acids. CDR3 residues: CASTVDRGIYGYTF. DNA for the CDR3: TGTGCCAGCACCGTTGACAGGGGGATCTATGGCTACACCTTC.

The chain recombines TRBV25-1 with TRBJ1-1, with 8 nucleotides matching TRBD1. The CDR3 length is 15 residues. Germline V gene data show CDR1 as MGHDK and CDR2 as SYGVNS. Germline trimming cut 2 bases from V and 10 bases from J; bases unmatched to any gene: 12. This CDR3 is CASSEPQDRAGGAFF. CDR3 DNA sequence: TGTGCCAGCAGTGAACCTCAGGACAGGGCCGGGGGAGCTTTCTTT.

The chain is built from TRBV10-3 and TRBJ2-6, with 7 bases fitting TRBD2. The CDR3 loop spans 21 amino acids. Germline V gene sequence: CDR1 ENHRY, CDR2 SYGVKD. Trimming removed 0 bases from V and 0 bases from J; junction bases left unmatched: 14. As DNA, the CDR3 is TGTGCCATCAGTGAGTCGAGGCATCTTGCGGGAGTAGACTCTGGGGCCAACGTCCTGACTTTC. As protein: CAISESRHLAGVDSGANVLTF.

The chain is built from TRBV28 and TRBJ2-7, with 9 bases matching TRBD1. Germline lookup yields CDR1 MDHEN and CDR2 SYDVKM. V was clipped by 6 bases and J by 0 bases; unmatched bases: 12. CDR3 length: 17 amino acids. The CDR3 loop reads CASSGTGFSRSSYEQYF. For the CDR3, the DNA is TGTGCCAGCAGCGGGACAGGGTTTAGTCGGAGCTCCTACGAGCAGTACTTC.